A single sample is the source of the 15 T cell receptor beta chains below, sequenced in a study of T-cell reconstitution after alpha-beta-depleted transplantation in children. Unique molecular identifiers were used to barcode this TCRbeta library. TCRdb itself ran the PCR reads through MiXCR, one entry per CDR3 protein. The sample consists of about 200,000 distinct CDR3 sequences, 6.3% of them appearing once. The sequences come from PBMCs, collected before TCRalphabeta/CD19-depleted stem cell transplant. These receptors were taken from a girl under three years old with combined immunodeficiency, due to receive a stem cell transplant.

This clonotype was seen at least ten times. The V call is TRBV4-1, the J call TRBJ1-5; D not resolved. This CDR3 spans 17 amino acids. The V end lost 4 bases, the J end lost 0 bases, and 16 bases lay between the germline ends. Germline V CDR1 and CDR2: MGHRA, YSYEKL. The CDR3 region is CASSLLHSDYSNQPQHF. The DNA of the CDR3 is TGCGCCAGCAGCCTATTACACAGCGATTATAGCAATCAGCCCCAGCATTTT.

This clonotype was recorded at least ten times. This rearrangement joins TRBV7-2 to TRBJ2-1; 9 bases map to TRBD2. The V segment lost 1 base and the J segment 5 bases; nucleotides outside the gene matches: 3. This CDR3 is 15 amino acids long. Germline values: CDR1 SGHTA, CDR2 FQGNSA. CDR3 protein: CASSLVVAGDNEQFF. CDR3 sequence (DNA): TGTGCCAGCAGCTTAGTGGTAGCGGGAGACAATGAGCAGTTCTTC.

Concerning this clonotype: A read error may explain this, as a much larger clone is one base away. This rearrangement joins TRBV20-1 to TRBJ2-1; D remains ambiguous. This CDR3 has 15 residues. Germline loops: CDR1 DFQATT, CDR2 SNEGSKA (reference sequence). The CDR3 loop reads CSARVPSNGYNEQSF. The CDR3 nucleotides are TGCAGTGCTAGAGTGCCGAGCAATGGGTACAATGAGCAGTCCTTC.

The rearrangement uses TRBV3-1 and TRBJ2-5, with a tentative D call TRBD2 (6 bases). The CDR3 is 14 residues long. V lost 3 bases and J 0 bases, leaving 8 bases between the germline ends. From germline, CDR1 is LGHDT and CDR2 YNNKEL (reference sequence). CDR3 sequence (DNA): TGTGCCAGCAGCCAGAAGCGGGACCAAGAGACCCAGTACTTC. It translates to CASSQKRDQETQYF.

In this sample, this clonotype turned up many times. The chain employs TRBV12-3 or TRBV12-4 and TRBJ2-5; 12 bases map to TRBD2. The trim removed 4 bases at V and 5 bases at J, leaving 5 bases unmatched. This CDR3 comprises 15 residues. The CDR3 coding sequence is TGTGCCAGCAGTTCTCGGACTAGCGGGACGGAGACCCAGTACTTC. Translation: CASSSRTSGTETQYF.

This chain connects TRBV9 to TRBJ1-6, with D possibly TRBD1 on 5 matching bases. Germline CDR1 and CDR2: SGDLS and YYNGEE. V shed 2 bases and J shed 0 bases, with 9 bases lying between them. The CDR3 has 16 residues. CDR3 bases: TGTGCCAGCAGCGTGGGGCCGAGCTCCTATAATTCACCCCTCCACTTT. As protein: CASSVGPSSYNSPLHF.

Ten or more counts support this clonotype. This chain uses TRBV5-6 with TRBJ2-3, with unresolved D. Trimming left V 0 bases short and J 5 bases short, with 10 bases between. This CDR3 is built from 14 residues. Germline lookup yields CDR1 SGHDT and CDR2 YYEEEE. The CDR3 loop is CASSLATYRDTQYF. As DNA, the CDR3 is TGTGCCAGCAGCTTGGCAACCTATCGAGATACGCAGTATTTT.

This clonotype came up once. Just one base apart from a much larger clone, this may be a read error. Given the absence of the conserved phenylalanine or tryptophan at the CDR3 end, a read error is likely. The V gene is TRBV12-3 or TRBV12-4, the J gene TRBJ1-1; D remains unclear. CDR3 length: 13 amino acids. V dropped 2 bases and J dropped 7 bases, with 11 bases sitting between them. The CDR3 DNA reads TGTGCCAGCAGTTTAAATCTCCGGGGTGAAGCTTTCTAT. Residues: CASSLNLRGEAFY.

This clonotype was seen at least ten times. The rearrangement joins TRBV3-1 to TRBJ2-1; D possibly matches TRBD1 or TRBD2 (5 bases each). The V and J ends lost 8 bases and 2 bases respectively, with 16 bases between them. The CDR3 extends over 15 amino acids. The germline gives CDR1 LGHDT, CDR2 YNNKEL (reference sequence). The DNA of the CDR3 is TGTGCCAGCGCGGGTACAGGCTCGCCCTACAATGAGCAGTTCTTC. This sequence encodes CASAGTGSPYNEQFF.

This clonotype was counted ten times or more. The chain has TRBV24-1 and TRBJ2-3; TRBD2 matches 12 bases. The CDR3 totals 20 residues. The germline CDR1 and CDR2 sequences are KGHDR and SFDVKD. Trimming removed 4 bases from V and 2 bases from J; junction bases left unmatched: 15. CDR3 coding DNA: TGTGCCACCAGTGACCCGAATAGATTGACTAGCGGGAGACCCACAGATACGCAGTATTTT. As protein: CATSDPNRLTSGRPTDTQYF.

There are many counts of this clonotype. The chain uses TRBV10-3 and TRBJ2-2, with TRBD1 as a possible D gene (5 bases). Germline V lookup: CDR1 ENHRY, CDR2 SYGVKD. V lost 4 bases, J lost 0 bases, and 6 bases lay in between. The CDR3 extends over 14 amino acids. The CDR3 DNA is TGTGCCATCAGTGGGACAACGAACACCGGGGAGCTGTTTTTT. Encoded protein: CAISGTTNTGELFF.

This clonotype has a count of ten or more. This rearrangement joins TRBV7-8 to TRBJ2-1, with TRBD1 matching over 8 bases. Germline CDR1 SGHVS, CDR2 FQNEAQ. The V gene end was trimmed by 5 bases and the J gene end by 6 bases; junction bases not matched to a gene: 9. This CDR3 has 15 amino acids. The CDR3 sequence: CASSQGASLLNEQFF. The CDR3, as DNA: TGTGCCAGCAGCCAGGGGGCTAGCCTCCTCAATGAGCAGTTCTTC.

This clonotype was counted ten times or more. This CDR3 is CSVEGHPGVATEAFF. The CDR3 bases are TGCAGCGTTGAAGGTCATCCAGGCGTAGCCACTGAAGCTTTCTTT. V gene TRBV29-1 combines with J gene TRBJ1-1; D is undetermined. The V end was cut by 1 base, the J end by 4 bases, with 16 bases between. Germline CDR1 is SQVTM and CDR2 is ANQGSEA. This CDR3 region has 15 residues.

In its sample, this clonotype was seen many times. In DNA, the CDR3 is TGTGCCAGCAGTCCCGGGACGACTAGCACAGATACGCAGTATTTT. Its translation is CASSPGTTSTDTQYF. J is TRBJ2-3 and V is TRBV9; D may be TRBD1 or TRBD2 (5 bases each). V lost 5 bases and J 0 bases, leaving 13 bases between the germline ends. The germline V gene encodes CDR1 SGDLS and CDR2 YYNGEE. The CDR3 contains 15 residues. Full variable domain (remainder filled in from reference TRBV9 and TRBJ2-3): DSGVTQTPKHLITATGQRVTLRCSPRSGDLSVYWYQQSLDQGLQFLIQYYNGEERAKGNILERFSAQQFPDLHSELNLSSLELGDSALYFCASSPGTTSTDTQYFGPGTRLTVL.

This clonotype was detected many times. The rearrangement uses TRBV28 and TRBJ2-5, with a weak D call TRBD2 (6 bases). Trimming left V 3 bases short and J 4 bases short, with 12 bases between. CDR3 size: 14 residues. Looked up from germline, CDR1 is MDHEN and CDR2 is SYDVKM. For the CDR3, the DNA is TGTGCCAGCAGTTTGGGAGGAAGAGCAGAGACCCAGTACTTC. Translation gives CASSLGGRAETQYF.